This T cell receptor (beta chain) was identified in a study of CD8+CD57+ T cells in acquired aplastic anemia listed by TCRdb under 2018. About the study as a whole: A mean of roughly 3.2 ug of DNA, ranging from about 0.17 to 30 ug, was extracted from sorted CD4+ and CD8+ cells. CD8+CD57+ expansion was defined as frequency above the mean frequency observed in healthy subjects.

Genomic DNA served as template for TCR beta VDJ combination and CDR3 sequence profiling. An Illumina HiSeq 2000 was the platform used for TCR repertoire sequencing. The paper's processing steps were these. Repertoires were assessed using TRBV/TRBJ rearrangement plots, CDR3 size and DJ length profiles, and Simpson's diversity index. The most abundant DNA sequence in the deep sequencing data was defined as the immunodominant clone. CDR3 amino acid sequences were screened for sharing across subjects and were compared with published repertoires and the VDJdb database. The public reads were reanalyzed by TCRdb: fastp trimming at Q25, MiXCR alignment, in-frame beta chains only. Entries that share a CDR3 protein sequence are merged under the most common genes and DNA. None of the V and J calls come from the authors' own analysis; TCRdb made them. The table for this sample lists around 200,000 distinct CDR3 sequences; about half of them were counted only once. In total, the top ten clones hold just under 20% of the sample.

With respect to this clonotype: No antigen is known for it. No quality values exist for individual bases; no much larger clone is one base distant.

Overall study results and their limits: About 30 CD8+ CDR3 sequences were found in both patients and controls but appeared to be highly expressed in patients and within the immunodominant clones of the patients. Between patients and healthy controls, no significant difference in CD8+ Simpson's diversity was found (P=0.060).

Patients chosen for sequencing had shown expansion of CD8+CD57+ cells by flow cytometry. All patients had severe acquired aplastic anemia diagnosed by International Study of Aplastic Anemia and Agranulocytosis and Camitta criteria. At the time blood was sampled, none of the patients had received any therapy. The study deep-sequenced TCR repertoires of sorted CD4+ and CD8+ blood T cells from severe aplastic anemia patients and healthy subjects. Patients were enrolled in the USA under clinicaltrials.gov protocols 00001620, 01623167, 00001397, 00071045, 00081523 and 00961064. Ficoll-Paque density gradient centrifugation was used to isolate peripheral blood mononuclear cells. Before DNA extraction, CD4+ and CD8+ T cells were sorted with FACS or magnetic beads. CDR1 SGDLS and CDR2 YYNGEE were looked up in the germline V gene. Measured from the cysteine to the phenylalanine, the CDR3 is 16 residues long. Only the CDR3 portion is preserved as DNA: 48 bases, with reading frame beginning at the first base. Trimming at the junction amounts to 0 bases on V and 7 bases on J, and the germline ends lie 14 bases apart.

Sequencing used sorted CD4+, CD8+, or CD8+CD57+ T cells (not recorded which) from PBMCs. This clonotype originated in a human donor with aplastic anemia. Recombination joined TRBV9 with TRBJ1-6, with the identity of the D gene unclear. The DNA sequence is given as TGTGCCAGCAGCGTAGTGGACTCACCGGAAAATTCACCCCTCCACTTT. It encodes CASSVVDSPENSPLHF.